This T cell receptor (beta chain) stems from a study of T-cell reconstitution after alpha-beta-depleted transplantation in children. Findings of the study overall: Surviving thymic progenitors and recipient T cells were the source of high TCRbeta diversity at day 60 in some patients. Newly produced T cells mostly provided counts and TCRbeta diversity after one year, as hyperexpanded clones declined. There were reportedly several hundred expanded graft clones from which alpha-beta T cells came about two months after transplant.

Germline CDR1 reads SGDLS; CDR2 reads YYNGEE. The CDR3 runs 16 residues. V dropped 4 bases and J dropped 5; count of bases not matched to a gene: 13. Unique molecular identifiers featured in how the TCRbeta library was prepared. TCRdb called the PCR reads again in MiXCR, with one record for every CDR3 protein. The sample carries about 290,000 distinct CDR3 sequences, approximately 7.3% recorded once. Regarding this clonotype: Antigen specificity is unknown.

The origin of this receptor is a female patient aged 2-10 years who had a stem cell transplant for Fanconi anemia, so the T cells may come from the graft donor. The rearrangement joins TRBV9 to TRBJ2-7; TRBD2 matches at 9 bases. Specimen: peripheral blood, collected 360 days after TCRalphabeta/CD19-depleted stem cell transplant. CDR3 amino acids: CASSPRPGLASHEQYF. CDR3 DNA: TGTGCCAGCAGCCCCCGGCCGGGACTAGCTTCCCACGAGCAGTACTTC.